What follows describes a single T cell receptor (beta chain). The sample belongs to a study of blood T cell repertoires in COVID-19. V was trimmed by 4 bases and J by 3 bases, leaving 15 bases between them. The CDR3 runs to 16 residues. Germline CDR1 LNHDA, CDR2 SQIVND (reference sequence). Profiling relied on immunoSEQ multiplex PCR, and the TCRdb table lists in-frame clones only, not all of them. The repertoire has 35,000 to 45,000 clones, approximately 89% of them found once; the top ten carry 3.7%. The chain employs TRBV19 and TRBJ2-2; D possibly corresponds to TRBD2 (6 bases). This receptor was obtained from a human donor in a cohort sampled during active COVID-19. Sequencing used peripheral blood. In DNA, the CDR3 is TGTGCCAGTAGTAGCCCCGGGGGAGGTGACACCGGGGAGCTGTTTTTT. Translating gives CASSSPGGGDTGELFF. Full variable domain (remainder filled in from reference TRBV19 and TRBJ2-2): DGGITQSPKYLFRKEGQNVTLSCEQNLNHDAMYWYRQDPGQGLRLIYYSQIVNDFQKGDIAEGYSVSREKKESFPLTVTSAQKNPTAFYLCASSSPGGGDTGELFFGEGSRLTVL.